The clone carrying this TCR beta chain was seen a few times. The target antigen is unknown. The CDR3 runs 14 residues. The germline V gene encodes CDR1 ENHRY and CDR2 SYGVKD. The J segment lost 6 bases and the V segment lost 6 bases, leaving 10 bases of the junction unmatched. The source material, RNA transcripts, was used to amplify TCR beta CDR3 regions. Primed by the HTBI set, a first-round RT-PCR was run on the TCR CDR3. TCRdb reanalysed the multiplex PCR reads using MiXCR and keeps one entry per CDR3 protein. The repertoire has 650,000 to 850,000 distinct CDR3 sequences, around 20% of them found once; the top ten carry 15% to 20%. This entry belongs to a study of T cells in Graves' hyperthyroidism and ophthalmopathy. Study in general: Peripheral blood was taken when the disease was first diagnosed, before any treatment began. Overall study findings and caveats: Median prediction lead before ophthalmopathy onset was six to eight months with the model.

Recently diagnosed hyperthyroidism of less than 2 months' duration affected patients aged 18 to 65. Ahead of any ophthalmopathy symptoms, the blood sample was obtained at the first diagnosis of hyperthyroidism. V is TRBV10-3 and J is TRBJ1-2; 7 bases match TRBD1. The TCR was taken from a woman aged 45-60 years with Graves' hyperthyroidism that later progressed to Graves' ophthalmopathy. The source material was blood. The CDR3 protein is CAIRGGQLIHGYTF. Written as DNA, the CDR3 is TGTGCCATCAGAGGGGGACAGTTGATTCATGGCTACACCTTC.